One TCR beta chain is described in this entry. This clonotype was seen more than once but under ten times. Its target antigen remains unknown. Nothing much larger sits one base from this clone, and base qualities are not available. This sample was taken from a study of T cell repertoires in cytomegalovirus infection (dated by TCRdb to the late 2010s). A note on the overall study: Donor HLA type was relevant to the analysis, as public TCR beta signatures indicated carriage of CMV infection together with the matching HLA type.

The study at large found these results: The ex vivo response was dominated by HLA-C-restricted CMV-specific TCR beta clonotypes, which also provided the single most frequent clonotype in two of eight donors. In both this cohort and an independent roughly 350-donor cohort, the cumulative frequency of public TCR beta family members distinguished carriers of CMV infection plus the relevant HLA type.

Sequencing instrument: Illumina HiSeq 1500. The raw public data were reprocessed by TCRdb itself: fastp quality trimming at Q25, MiXCR clonotype calling, in-frame beta chains only. For every CDR3 protein sequence, its rows merge into one entry that carries the most common genes and DNA. This sample comprises about 400,000 distinct CDR3 sequences, around a sixth of them detected only once. The ten largest account for roughly 8.7% of the sample. Taken from the germline V gene, the CDR1 and CDR2 loops are MRHNA and SNTAGT. Including cysteine and phenylalanine, the CDR3 has 15 amino acids. The sequence is cut down to CDR3 DNA, 45 bases in frame from base 1. Trimming removed 0 bases from V and 6 bases from J, leaving 12 bases between the germline ends.

The chain is assembled from TRBV6-4 and TRBJ2-1; matching of 6 bases hints at TRBD2 as the D gene. This clonotype originated in a human donor in good health (CMV status not recorded). Some clones in this sample may be carry-over from other donors' samples. The sequencing sample was made of PBMCs. The DNA sequence is as follows: TGTGCCAGCAGTGACTCGGTCGGGGGATTCAATGAGCAGTTCTTC. This codes for CASSDSVGGFNEQFF.